Sequencing of this T cell receptor beta chain was carried out in a study of cytomegalovirus exposure and HLA in healthy donors. Across the whole study: Tens of millions of unique TCR sequences came from HLA-typed donors in an early release.

Study-level results: Later analysis revealed greater clonal expansion in HLA-associated TCR beta chains than in equally common others. Donor immune exposure was known only as CMV serostatus. From TCR beta sequences, most subjects' HLA-A and HLA-B alleles were reportedly predicted accurately.

As regards this clone: Its specificity is not known.

The PCR had 60 Vbeta and 13 Jbeta primers. Data came from immunoSEQ multiplex PCR; TCRdb stores just in-frame clones and leaves some out. The sample has about 140,000 clones; about 77% are singletons. V was trimmed by 2 bases and J by 6 bases, leaving 4 bases between them. CDR1 is MNHNY and CDR2 is SVGAGI in the germline V gene (reference sequence). The CDR3 runs 12 residues. The J gene is TRBJ2-2, the V gene TRBV6-6; D unclear. The sequenced material came from PBMCs. The receptor's source is a male donor in good health and CMV-seronegative. CDR3 loop: CASSYHSGELFF. CDR3 DNA: TGTGCCAGCAGTTACCACTCCGGGGAGCTGTTTTTT.